These 29 T cell receptor beta chains originate from one sample sequenced in a study of blood T cells in healthy people across ages. Combining a sample-barcoded 5' primer with a J-beta primer mix, a second PCR ran for 7 to 11 cycles. In TCRdb, the 5' RACE reads were re-called with MiXCR into one record per CDR3 protein. Here the sample spans 700,000 to 800,000 distinct CDR3 sequences, around 40% being singletons. Material for sequencing was blood. Receptors were obtained from a woman aged 55 to 70 in good health.

This sequence joins TRBV20-1 and TRBJ1-2; no clear D. V gave up 3 bases and J gave up 5 bases, with 16 bases separating them. The CDR3 covers 14 residues. The germline V gene has CDR1 DFQATT and CDR2 SNEGSKA (reference sequence). As DNA, the CDR3 is TGCAGTGCTAGTGGTGCAGGAGCGATTTATGGCTACACCTTC. It specifies CSASGAGAIYGYTF.

This clonotype came up a few times. This sequence joins TRBV3-1 and TRBJ2-1, with TRBD2 matching over 8 bases. The CDR3 has 15 residues. After removal of 7 bases from V and 1 base from J, the junction contained 6 bases not matched to a gene. Germline values: CDR1 LGHDT, CDR2 YNNKEL (reference sequence). The CDR3 region has the DNA TGTGCCAGCACCCGGGAGGGGGTATCCTACAATGAGCAGTTCTTC. Translated: CASTREGVSYNEQFF.

This chain uses TRBV4-3 with TRBJ2-4; 8 bases fit TRBD2. The end of the DNA is better explained by TRBJ2-7, so the J call may be wrong. There are 14 residues in the CDR3. Germline loops: CDR1 LGHNA, CDR2 YSLEER. As DNA, the CDR3 is TGCGCCAGCAGCCAAGAGCGGGGGGCCTACGAGCAGTACTTC. Protein product: CASSQERGAYEQYF.

A note on this clonotype: The junction departs from germline at one end; a sequencing error may be responsible. This rearrangement joins TRBV7-3 to TRBJ1-1; 7 bases fit TRBD1. The CDR3 is 15 amino acids. Germline V CDR1 and CDR2: SGHTA, FQGTGA. The CDR3 loop is CAGSLGQTMNTEAFF. The CDR3 bases are TGTGCCGGCAGCTTGGGACAGACAATGAACACTGAAGCTTTCTTT.

In its sample, this clonotype was seen a few times. The chain uses TRBV7-2 and TRBJ2-3; 12 bases agree with TRBD2. The V gene's germline CDR1 is SGHTA and CDR2 FQGNSA. With 5 bases clipped from V and 4 bases from J, the junction kept 7 bases outside the gene matches. The CDR3 extends over 16 amino acids. DNA of the CDR3: TGTGCCAGCAGCCCTCAGACTAGCGGGAGTGCAGATACGCAGTATTTT. Amino acids: CASSPQTSGSADTQYF. The whole variable domain, filled in from reference TRBV7-2 and TRBJ2-3, reads GAGVSQSPSNKVTEKGKDVELRCDPISGHTALYWYRQSLGQGLEFLIYFQGNSAPDKSGLPSDRFSAERTGGSVSTLTIQRTQQEDSAVYLCASSPQTSGSADTQYFGPGTRLTVL.

The V call is TRBV10-3, the J call TRBJ2-1; 10 bases line up with TRBD1. In germline, CDR1 is ENHRY, CDR2 SYGVKD. The CDR3 runs to 15 residues. V shed 4 bases and J 7 bases; nucleotides not matched to a gene: 7. Here the CDR3 DNA reads TGTGCCATCAGTGCCGACAGGGGGCCGGGAAATGAGCAGTTCTTC. This sequence encodes CAISADRGPGNEQFF.

This clonotype has just a few counts. The chain combines TRBV5-1 with TRBJ2-5; D remains unclear. Looked up from germline, CDR1 is SGHRS and CDR2 is YFSETQ. Trimming took 4 bases from V and 1 from J, leaving 14 bases between them. The CDR3 contains 15 residues. CDR3 residues: CASSPPSAVQETQYF. The CDR3 coding sequence is TGCGCCAGCAGCCCCCCTTCGGCGGTCCAAGAGACCCAGTACTTC.

Only a few counts were recorded for this clonotype. The chain carries TRBV20-1 and TRBJ2-1; 11 bases map to TRBD2. The CDR3 has 16 residues. From germline, CDR1 is DFQATT and CDR2 SNEGSKA (reference sequence). The trim removed 0 bases at V and 10 bases at J, leaving 11 bases unmatched. The CDR3: CSARDQLGTSGKEQFF. The CDR3 DNA follows: TGCAGTGCTAGAGATCAATTGGGGACTAGCGGTAAGGAGCAGTTCTTC.

The rearrangement uses TRBV12-3 or TRBV12-4 and TRBJ1-2, with 8 bases matching TRBD1. This CDR3 is 15 amino acids long. Trimming removed 6 bases from V and 0 bases from J; junction bases left unmatched: 6. DNA for the CDR3: TGTGCCAGCAGAACCGACAGGGGTCCTAACTATGGCTACACCTTC. It is translated as CASRTDRGPNYGYTF.

The J gene is TRBJ1-4, the V gene TRBV4-2; the D is unclear. V was trimmed by 4 bases and J by 12 bases, leaving 18 bases between them. The CDR3 extends over 14 amino acids. Looked up from germline, CDR1 is LGHNA and CDR2 is YNFKEQ. The CDR3 loop reads CASSPTDRGSELFF. As DNA, the CDR3 is TGTGCCAGCAGCCCCACGGACCGCGGGTCGGAACTGTTTTTT.

The rearrangement uses TRBV12-3 or TRBV12-4 and TRBJ1-2; 11 nucleotides line up with TRBD1. The CDR3 runs to 14 residues. V gave up 6 bases and J gave up 6 bases; unmatched junction bases: 6. CDR3 residues: CASSPGQGDHGYTF. In nucleotides, the CDR3 is TGTGCCAGCAGCCCGGGACAGGGGGACCATGGCTACACCTTC.

J is TRBJ2-5 and V is TRBV20-1; D might be TRBD1 (6 bases). Looked up from germline, CDR1 is DFQATT and CDR2 is SNEGSKA (reference sequence). The CDR3 sequence is 13 residues long. V was pared by 7 bases and J by 11 bases, with 23 bases between. CDR3 in DNA: TGCAGTGTAGGGGGACCCTCCCTGGGGGAGCAGTACTTC. Its translation: CSVGGPSLGEQYF.

Comments on this clonotype: The germline gene is not matched at one end of the junction; a read error may be the cause. This rearrangement joins TRBV13 to TRBJ1-6; D gene ambiguous. CDR1 is PRHDT and CDR2 is FYEKMQ in the germline V gene (reference sequence). The CDR3 runs to 13 residues. The CDR3: CASSGDGRSPPHF. The CDR3 coding sequence is TGTGCCAGCAGCGGAGATGGCCGTTCACCCCCCCACTTT.

This clonotype was counted ten times or more. The chain carries TRBV28 and TRBJ2-7; tentatively, D is TRBD1 or TRBD2 (5 bases each). Germline V gives CDR1 MDHEN, CDR2 SYDVKM. This CDR3 is 15 amino acids long. The V end was cut by 6 bases, the J end by 7 bases, with 22 bases between. CDR3 nucleotides: TGTGCCAGCAGAATCGGGACGGCCATCCCCCAGGAGCAGTACTTC. Translated, it gives CASRIGTAIPQEQYF.

The gene calls are TRBV6-1 and TRBJ2-1, with D perhaps TRBD2 (6 bases). Germline V gene lookup returns CDR1 MNHNS and CDR2 SASEGT. Trimming left V 7 bases short and J 5 bases short, with 24 bases between. This CDR3 is 17 amino acids long. The CDR3 nucleotides read TGTGCCAGCAATAAGCAACTAGCCTCCACGGATGACAATGAGCAGTTCTTC. Translating it yields CASNKQLASTDDNEQFF.

V gene TRBV6-5 combines with J gene TRBJ2-5, with unresolved D. Germline CDR1 reads MNHEY; CDR2 reads SVGAGI. The CDR3 spans 14 residues. Trimming removed 0 bases at V and 6 bases at J, with 11 bases between. The CDR3 region is CASSYSASLKTQYF. The CDR3 region has the DNA TGTGCCAGCAGTTACTCAGCTAGTTTAAAGACCCAGTACTTC.

The V call is TRBV28, the J call TRBJ1-5; possible D gene TRBD1, 6 bases. The CDR3 consists of 14 residues. V was shortened by 7 bases and J by 7 bases, with 17 bases between the two germline ends. CDR1 is MDHEN and CDR2 is SYDVKM in the germline V gene. The CDR3 region has the DNA TGTGCCAGCACCCCACAGGGTGGGCCCCAGCCCCAGCATTTT. Translating it yields CASTPQGGPQPQHF.

This clonotype came up a few times. This rearrangement joins TRBV5-1 to TRBJ2-7; D is unclear. V lost 0 bases and J 4 bases, leaving 11 bases between the germline ends. From germline, CDR1 is SGHRS and CDR2 YFSETQ. This CDR3 is 14 amino acids long. The CDR3: CASSLEHGKYEQYF. CDR3 nucleotide sequence: TGCGCCAGCAGCTTGGAGCACGGCAAATACGAGCAGTACTTC. Full variable domain (missing parts from reference TRBV5-1 and TRBJ2-7): KAGVTQTPRYLIKTRGQQVTLSCSPISGHRSVSWYQQTPGQGLQFLFEYFSETQRNKGNFPGRFSGRQFSNSRSEMNVSTLELGDSALYLCASSLEHGKYEQYFGPGTRLTVT.

This clonotype was observed a few times. The chain uses TRBV5-5 and TRBJ2-3, with a weak D call TRBD1 (7 bases). The germline V and J ends were trimmed by 6 bases and 5 bases, with 16 bases remaining between them. The CDR3 consists of 14 residues. Germline V gene lookup returns CDR1 SGHKS and CDR2 YYEKEE (reference sequence). The chain's CDR3 is CASMGQLGGDTQYF. The CDR3 DNA sequence: TGTGCCAGCATGGGACAGTTGGGAGGAGATACGCAGTATTTT.

This clonotype was recorded at least ten times. The chain links TRBV6-5 to TRBJ2-5; TRBD1 is a possible D gene (5 bases). Germline CDR1 MNHEY, CDR2 SVGAGI. The CDR3 is made up of 14 amino acids. V was clipped by 0 bases and J by 8 bases, with 13 bases between them. The CDR3 region is CASSYSAGWSTQYF. CDR3 DNA sequence: TGTGCCAGCAGTTACTCAGCAGGGTGGAGCACCCAGTACTTC.

Comments on this clonotype: A read error may produce the germline difference seen at one junction end. The V call is TRBV9, the J call TRBJ2-7; D perhaps matches TRBD2 (5 bases). The V gene's germline CDR1 is SGDLS and CDR2 YYNGEE. The CDR3 consists of 14 residues. The CDR3: CTSSVAQRTEEQYF. For the CDR3, the DNA is TGTACCAGCAGCGTAGCTCAGCGGACGGAAGAGCAGTACTTC.

The V and J genes are TRBV20-1 and TRBJ2-5; D remains ambiguous. The end of the DNA is better explained by TRBJ2-7, so the J call may be wrong. The germline gives CDR1 DFQATT, CDR2 SNEGSKA (reference sequence). The CDR3 loop spans 16 amino acids. This CDR3 is CSAALSAPNLDVEQYF. The CDR3 region has the DNA TGCAGTGCTGCCCTTTCGGCACCCAACCTCGATGTCGAGCAGTACTTC.

V is TRBV3-1 and J is TRBJ2-7; TRBD2 matches at 7 bases. V lost 1 base, J lost 4 bases, and 4 bases stayed unmatched. Germline assignment: CDR1 LGHDT and CDR2 YNNKEL (reference sequence). This CDR3 has 14 amino acids. CDR3 loop: CASSQGAGRYEQYF. Here the CDR3 DNA reads TGTGCCAGCAGCCAAGGAGCGGGGAGGTACGAGCAGTACTTC.

V usage is TRBV12-3 or TRBV12-4 and J usage is TRBJ2-4; 7 bases line up with TRBD1. The assigned J gene may be wrong: the sequence end matches TRBJ2-5 better. The CDR3 is made up of 16 amino acids. CDR3 region: CASSLLSWGQQETQYF. The CDR3 region has the DNA TGTGCCAGCAGTTTATTGAGTTGGGGACAGCAAGAGACCCAGTACTTC.

This clonotype was counted at least ten times. The chain links TRBV29-1 to TRBJ2-1; D remains ambiguous. The last part of the DNA fits TRBJ2-7 better; the J call may be wrong. The CDR3 is 12 residues long. Germline CDR1 is SQVTM and CDR2 is ANQGSEA. The CDR3 here is CSVAFSYNEQYF. The CDR3 DNA reads TGCAGCGTGGCCTTTTCTTACAATGAGCAGTACTTC.

Only a few counts were recorded for this clonotype. The rearrangement joins TRBV7-3 to TRBJ2-1; 10 nucleotides agree with TRBD1. Germline CDR1 and CDR2: SGHTA and FQGTGA. V was pared by 5 bases and J by 7 bases, with 14 bases of the junction left unmatched. The CDR3 runs 17 residues. CDR3 DNA: TGTGCCAGCAGCCAAGGGGGCGGGACAGGGGCAAAGAATGAGCAGTTCTTC. As protein: CASSQGGGTGAKNEQFF. The variable domain in full, completed from reference TRBV7-3 and TRBJ2-1, reads GAGVSQTPSNKVTEKGKYVELRCDPISGHTALYWYRQSLGQGPEFLIYFQGTGAADDSGLPNDRFFAVRPEGSVSTLKIQRTERGDSAVYLCASSQGGGTGAKNEQFFGPGTRLTVL.

The V and J genes are TRBV7-2 and TRBJ2-3, with D perhaps matching TRBD2 (5 bases). This CDR3 is 13 amino acids long. Germline-derived CDR1 and CDR2 are SGHTA and FQGNSA. Trimming shortened V by 1 base and J by 4 bases, and 6 bases separated the two germline ends. CDR3 coding DNA: TGTGCCAGCAGCTTAGTACTAGCAGATACGCAGTATTTT. It is translated as CASSLVLADTQYF.

This chain's CDR3 is CASNRLWGQTQFF. Written as DNA, the CDR3 is TGTGCCAGCAACCGATTATGGGGACAGACACAGTTCTTC. The J gene is TRBJ2-1, the V gene TRBV6-4; 7 positions agree with TRBD1. V shed 7 bases, J shed 13 bases, and the junction held 13 bases outside the gene matches. Germline CDR1 is MRHNA and CDR2 is SNTAGT. This CDR3 region has 13 residues.

This clonotype appeared a few times. The chain has TRBV20-1 and TRBJ2-1; 11 nucleotides agree with TRBD1. Germline V gives CDR1 DFQATT, CDR2 SNEGSKA (reference sequence). This CDR3 is built from 15 residues. V lost 5 bases to trimming and J lost 6 bases; unmatched junction nucleotides: 9. Here the CDR3 reads CSAGPRDRGSNEQFF. The CDR3 DNA is TGCAGTGCTGGTCCCCGGGACAGGGGGAGCAATGAGCAGTTCTTC.